A single sample gave rise to the 11 T cell receptor beta chains below, sequenced in a study of cytomegalovirus exposure and HLA in healthy donors. Generated by immunoSEQ multiplex PCR, the TCRdb table keeps only in-frame clones and is missing some. Of around 300,000 clones in the sample, around 90% were seen once. Sequencing was done on a sample of PBMCs. The origin of the receptors is a woman between 25 and 40 years old in good health and CMV-seropositive.

Only one count was recorded for this clone. This chain links TRBV30 with TRBJ1-2, with a possible D match to TRBD1 (5 bases). Germline V lookup: CDR1 GTSNPN, CDR2 SVGIG (reference sequence). The CDR3 totals 13 residues. Trimming took off 0 bases at V and 6 bases at J, with 11 bases between the two ends. CDR3 nucleotide sequence: TGTGCCTGGAGTGTCCAGGGAATAAATGGCTACACCTTC. It yields the protein CAWSVQGINGYTF.

V gene TRBV4-2 combines with J gene TRBJ2-5; TRBD1 might be the D (6 bases). V shed 2 bases and J shed 4 bases, with 11 bases lying between them. CDR3 length equals 14 residues. Germline V gene lookup returns CDR1 LGHNA and CDR2 YNFKEQ. The CDR3 loop reads CASSQSDSPETQYF. CDR3 sequence (DNA): TGTGCCAGCAGCCAATCGGACAGTCCAGAGACCCAGTACTTC.

This rearrangement joins TRBV6-5 to TRBJ1-1; tentatively, D is TRBD1 (6 bases). V dropped 2 bases and J dropped 8 bases, with 12 bases sitting between them. Germline loops: CDR1 MNHEY, CDR2 SVGAGI. There are 13 residues in the CDR3. The CDR3 nucleotides read TGTGCCAGCAGTTACACCACAGGGTGGGAAGCTTTCTTT. This translates into CASSYTTGWEAFF.

J is TRBJ1-4 and V is TRBV30, with 8 bases lining up with TRBD1. The CDR3 extends over 13 amino acids. CDR1 is GTSNPN, CDR2 SVGIG, per germline (reference sequence). V shed 4 bases, J shed 4 bases, and the junction held 2 bases outside the gene matches. The CDR3 sequence: CAWKTGVNEKLFF. The CDR3 bases are TGTGCCTGGAAGACAGGGGTTAATGAAAAACTGTTTTTT.

This chain links TRBV4-3 with TRBJ2-7; D might be TRBD2 (6 bases). The CDR3 is 13 residues long. Germline V gene sequence: CDR1 LGHNA, CDR2 YSLEER. The V and J ends lost 0 bases and 6 bases respectively, with 9 bases between them. CDR3 DNA: TGCGCCAGCAGCCAAGATAGCGGACGCGAGCAGTACTTC. The encoded protein is CASSQDSGREQYF.

The chain recombines TRBV15 with TRBJ1-5; weak D call: TRBD1 (5 bases). The CDR3 runs 13 residues. V lost 1 base and J 7 bases, leaving 8 bases between the germline ends. Germline CDR1 and CDR2: LNHNV and YYDKDF (reference sequence). CDR3 nucleotide sequence: TGTGCCACCAGCAGAGGGGGGAACCAGCCCCAGCATTTT. It translates to CATSRGGNQPQHF.

In its sample, this clone was seen once. The J gene is TRBJ1-4, the V gene TRBV10-3; 7 nucleotides align to TRBD1. The germline V gene encodes CDR1 ENHRY and CDR2 SYGVKD. The CDR3 extends over 14 amino acids. V dropped 6 bases and J dropped 6; count of bases not matched to a gene: 7. The CDR3 DNA is TGTGCCATCAGCTTGACACAGGGGTATGAAAAACTGTTTTTT. Protein: CAISLTQGYEKLFF.

The chain has TRBV6-1 and TRBJ2-2; D is tentatively TRBD1 or TRBD2 (6 bases each). Germline CDR1 reads MNHNS; CDR2 reads SASEGT. This CDR3 comprises 16 residues. The V end was cut by 2 bases, the J end by 0 bases, with 10 bases between. The CDR3: CASSEPGAPNTGELFF. The DNA for the CDR3 is TGTGCCAGCAGTGAACCGGGGGCCCCGAACACCGGGGAGCTGTTTTTT.

V gene TRBV6-6 combines with J gene TRBJ2-1; 8 nucleotides match TRBD2. This CDR3 region has 14 residues. Trimming cost V 8 bases and J 5 bases; bases outside gene matches: 8. From germline, CDR1 is MNHNY and CDR2 SVGAGI (reference sequence). The CDR3, as DNA: TGTGCCAGCCGGAAGCGGGAGTCACACAATGAGCAGTTCTTC. It encodes CASRKRESHNEQFF.

The CDR3 sequence is CASSQDPSTDYGYTF. As DNA, the CDR3 is TGCGCCAGCAGCCAAGATCCTTCGACGGACTATGGCTACACCTTC. The chain is built from TRBV4-3 and TRBJ1-2, with D unresolved. Germline loops: CDR1 LGHNA, CDR2 YSLEER. Trimming shortened V by 0 bases and J by 3 bases, and 11 bases separated the two germline ends. CDR3 length: 15 residues.

The chain joins TRBV28 to TRBJ2-7, with D tentatively TRBD1 or TRBD2 (5 bases each). V was clipped by 7 bases and J by 2 bases, with 15 bases between them. The CDR3 is 14 amino acids. Germline V lookup: CDR1 MDHEN, CDR2 SYDVKM. The CDR3: CASTPPGPTYEQYF. The CDR3 region has the DNA TGTGCCAGCACCCCCCCGGGACCAACCTACGAGCAGTACTTC.